This TCR beta chain was sequenced for a study of PD-1 blockade in classical Hodgkin lymphoma. This CDR3 comprises 17 residues. Trimming removed 2 bases from V and 0 bases from J, with 14 bases in between. Germline V lookup: CDR1 MNHNS, CDR2 SASEGT. Exposure to brentuximab vedotin varied, and each patient had relapsed following autologous stem cell transplantation. Classifying best responses yielded complete response, partial response or progressive disease. Clones were sequenced by immunoSEQ multiplex PCR, and TCRdb holds only the in-frame ones, with some missing. In the table there are about 37,000 clones, just over 75% of which are singletons. Study-wide points: CD8+ TCR diversity did not rise significantly by C4D1, unlike CD4+. Complete responders started with a diversity level that resembled newly diagnosed patients at baseline. Nothing has yet pinned down what causes the repertoire differences, possibly disease activity or prior therapy.

This clone turned up a few times. What it binds is unknown. The source was peripheral blood mononuclear cells (PBMCs), collected before the second cycle of nivolumab. The chain has TRBV6-1 and TRBJ1-3; no clear D gene. The source of this sequence is a human donor with classical Hodgkin lymphoma. The CDR3 DNA is TGTGCCAGCAGTGAATATCACACCCTTATCTCTGGAAACACCATATATTTT. This encodes CASSEYHTLISGNTIYF.